This entry is about one T cell receptor (beta chain). This clone appeared a few times. Its antigen remains unidentified. Per-nucleotide qualities are absent, and no much larger clonotype sits a single base away. Receptor amplification or capture employed the immunoSEQ multiplex PCR assay. To provide template for TCR sequencing, every sample had RNA extracted and reverse transcribed into cDNA. SuperScript III was used for first-strand cDNA synthesis, primed with a 2:1 mix of oligo-dT and random hexamers. Amplification bias was assessed with a synthetic immune receptor repertoire, and residual bias was removed computationally. As for how the authors treated the data: After raw reads were preprocessed to remove errors, the CDR3 was defined following IMGT conventions as running from the conserved cysteine to phenylalanine. Clonality was computed as 1 minus the Shannon entropy, with the entropy normalized by log2 of the number of productive unique TCRs. Scalp TCRbeta sequences were cross-referenced with sorted blood CD4 and CD8 repertoires so that the CD4 or CD8 identity of scalp clones could be inferred. This immuneACCESS table, as held by TCRdb, lists in-frame sequences with V and J called but not all clones. Of the missing ones, under half trace to an unresolved V gene in checked studies; the others have no known cause. The V and J calls and clone size come from that table; D and trimming were worked out from the DNA. The sample yields around 210,000 clones; 45% to 70% were counted once. The ten biggest clones cover nearly 5% of the sample.

These data belong to a study of CD8+ T cells in alopecia areata (dated by TCRdb to the late 2010s). In the study overall: In both human patients and the C3H/HeJ mouse model, the study applied high-throughput TCRbeta sequencing to look at T cell clonal expansion in alopecia areata. Scalp tissue and sorted CD4+ and CD8+ peripheral blood T cells from patchy and totalis/universalis alopecia areata patients and from healthy controls were covered by human TCRbeta sequencing. Scalp clonality was compared across normal scalp (n=4), patchy alopecia areata scalp (n=8), and alopecia totalis/universalis scalp (n=8). RNA came from the PAXgene miRNA kit for fixed scalp, the miRNeasy kit for PBMCs, and the RNeasy kit for mouse skin. immunoSEQ multiplex PCR using 35 Vbeta forward primers and 13 Jbeta reverse primers was used to amplify TCRbeta CDR3 regions. What the study reported, not specific to this receptor: Compared with mice, TCR sequences shared between patients were less clear, possibly partly because of HLA diversity across the patient population. Higher clonality and more expanded CD8+ clones were observed in lesional scalp than in normal scalp, particularly in alopecia totalis/universalis, a finding suggestive of antigenic drive. Unlike mouse skin, which is dominated by gammadelta T cells, normal human skin has resident alphabeta T cells that are also sequenced, and this complicates analysis of the scalp TCR repertoire.

PBMCs were separated by density centrifugation and stained for CD3, CD4 and CD8, after which CD4+ and CD8+ T cells were sorted on a FACSAria. Scalp biopsies and blood samples were provided by unaffected controls. V is shortened by 1 base, J by 5 bases, and the region joining them spans 9 bases. CDR1 and CDR2, looked up from the germline V gene, are SQVTM and ANQGSEA. From the cysteine through the phenylalanine, the CDR3 covers 12 amino acids. The DNA shown is the 36-base CDR3, in frame from base 1. The chain employs TRBV29-1 and TRBJ2-7; perhaps TRBD1 is the D gene, with 5 bases matching. This receptor was taken from a human donor in good health. Sequenced: CD8+ T cells sorted from blood. This receptor carries the CDR3 CSVEGQGDEQYF. At the DNA level, the sequence is TGCAGCGTTGAAGGGCAGGGCGACGAGCAGTACTTC.